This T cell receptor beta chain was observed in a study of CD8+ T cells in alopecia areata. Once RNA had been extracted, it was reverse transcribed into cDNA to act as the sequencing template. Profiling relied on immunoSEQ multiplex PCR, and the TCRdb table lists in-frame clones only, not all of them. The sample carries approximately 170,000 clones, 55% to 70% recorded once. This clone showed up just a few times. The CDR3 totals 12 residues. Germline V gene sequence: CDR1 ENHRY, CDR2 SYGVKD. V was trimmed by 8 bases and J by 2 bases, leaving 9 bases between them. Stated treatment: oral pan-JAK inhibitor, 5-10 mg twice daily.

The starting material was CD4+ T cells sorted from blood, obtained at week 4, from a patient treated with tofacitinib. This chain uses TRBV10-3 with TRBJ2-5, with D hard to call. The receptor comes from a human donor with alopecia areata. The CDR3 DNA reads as TGTGCCATCGGTCCCAGACAAGAGACCCAGTACTTC. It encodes CAIGPRQETQYF.